This record looks at one T cell receptor beta chain sequence and its context. Its cognate antigen is unknown. This record belongs to a study of cytomegalovirus exposure and HLA in healthy donors. Findings and caveats of the study: It was confirmed in vitro that a few of the CMV-associated chains were specific for CMV antigens. Some public TCRs appeared in many individuals, while most sequences were rare.

CDR3 size: 18 residues. Unmatched junction bases numbered 13, after V lost 3 bases and J lost 3 bases. Per the germline V gene, CDR1 is SGHTA and CDR2 is FQGTGA. Using immunoSEQ multiplex PCR, the repertoire was profiled, and TCRdb retains in-frame clones only, with some absent. Of some 250,000 clones listed, approximately 83% are singletons. The sequenced sample consisted of PBMCs. The chain carries TRBV7-3 and TRBJ2-3; 9 bases fit TRBD2. The sequence came from a woman in her 30s in good health and CMV-seropositive. The CDR3 sequence: CASSFFVPAGGPTDTQYF. CDR3 DNA: TGTGCCAGCAGCTTTTTCGTACCAGCGGGAGGCCCTACAGATACGCAGTATTTT.